This T cell receptor (beta chain) stems from a study of blood T cell repertoires in COVID-19. Study-wide background: Samples representing acute and convalescent COVID-19 were sourced from the United States, Italy and Spain. T cells, B-cell-depleted T cells, or PBMCs supplied cDNA or gDNA.

Sequencing was performed with immunoSEQ multiplex PCR; in TCRdb, only in-frame clones are kept and a portion is missing. The data show around 190,000 clones, approximately 83% seen once. The count of this clone is one. V was clipped by 3 bases and J by 6 bases, with 18 bases between them. The CDR3 loop spans 16 amino acids. Germline CDR1 is SGHAT and CDR2 is FQNNGV. The genes are TRBV11-2 and TRBJ1-3; D is ambiguous. Sequencing was carried out using peripheral blood. The sequence was obtained from a man in his fifties with active or convalescent COVID-19. CDR3: CASSFFEPVVENTIYF. DNA of the CDR3: TGTGCCAGCAGCTTTTTCGAGCCGGTGGTAGAAAACACCATATATTTT.